These 17 T cell receptor beta chains originate from one sample sequenced in a study of blood T cell repertoires in COVID-19 (dated by TCRdb to 2020 to 2021). Receptors were amplified or captured by the immunoSEQ multiplex PCR assay. TCRdb limited this immuneACCESS table to in-frame rearrangements with V and J called. A share of clones is missing; checked studies link under half to unresolved V genes, and the rest is unexplained. The sample table records some 170,000 clones; approximately 93% of these occur just once. Together, the top ten hold less than 2% of the sample. Material: peripheral blood. The receptors here all came from a woman aged 60-75 years with COVID-19, enrolled during active disease.

Here the CDR3 reads CASRRDTNSYEQYF. The CDR3 DNA is TGTGCCAGCAGGAGAGACACAAACTCCTACGAGCAGTACTTC. V gene TRBV2 combines with J gene TRBJ2-7; the D is unclear. This CDR3 spans 14 amino acids. V was cut by 6 bases and J by 0 bases, with 12 bases left in between. The germline V gene has CDR1 SNHLY and CDR2 FYNNEI.

This clone showed up just once. The chain carries TRBV9 and TRBJ1-1; D unresolved. CDR3 length: 16 residues. The V end lost 0 bases, the J end lost 1 base, and 13 bases lay between the germline ends. Germline V CDR1 and CDR2: SGDLS, YYNGEE. CDR3 DNA sequence: TGTGCCAGCAGCGTAGGAGCAGGTTCCCAGAACACTGAAGCTTTCTTT. Encoded protein: CASSVGAGSQNTEAFF.

This clone was counted a single time. The genes are TRBV11-2 and TRBJ1-2, with D unresolved. In germline, CDR1 is SGHAT, CDR2 FQNNGV. Trimming removed 1 base from V and 3 bases from J, with 9 bases in between. The CDR3 covers 14 residues. CDR3 sequence: CASSLGGFYYGYTF. DNA for the CDR3: TGTGCCAGCAGCTTAGGAGGGTTTTACTATGGCTACACCTTC.

This chain joins TRBV7-9 and TRBJ2-3; TRBD1 is a possible D gene (7 bases). Germline CDR1 SEHNR, CDR2 FQNEAQ (reference sequence). The CDR3 extends over 16 amino acids. V lost 5 bases and J 4 bases, leaving 19 bases between the germline ends. The CDR3 is CASSPPGGRGADTQYF. CDR3 nucleotide sequence: TGTGCCAGCAGCCCCCCCGGGGGCAGGGGGGCAGATACGCAGTATTTT. Supplemented by reference TRBV7-9 and TRBJ2-3, the full variable domain reads DTGVSQNPRHKITKRGQNVTFRCDPISEHNRLYWYRQTLGQGPEFLTYFQNEAQLEKSRLLSDRFSAERPKGSFSTLEIQRTEQGDSAMYLCASSPPGGRGADTQYFGPGTRLTVL.

The J gene is TRBJ2-7, the V gene TRBV5-1; 9 nucleotides line up with TRBD1. The germline V gene has CDR1 SGHRS and CDR2 YFSETQ. This CDR3 is built from 14 residues. V was clipped by 5 bases and J by 6 bases; unmatched bases: 9. The DNA for the CDR3 is TGCGCCAGCAGTCAACAGGGGGCCTTGGGCGAGCAGTACTTC. Protein sequence: CASSQQGALGEQYF.

This chain links TRBV4-3 with TRBJ2-1, with D possibly matching TRBD1 (6 bases). Trimming took off 0 bases at V and 0 bases at J, with 6 bases between the two ends. Germline V gene sequence: CDR1 LGHNA, CDR2 YSLEER. The CDR3 totals 15 residues. The CDR3 protein is CASSQEQGSYNEQFF. The CDR3 DNA is TGCGCCAGCAGCCAAGAACAGGGCTCCTACAATGAGCAGTTCTTC.

V and J are TRBV19 and TRBJ2-7, with 7 positions matching TRBD1. Germline lookup yields CDR1 LNHDA and CDR2 SQIVND (reference sequence). This CDR3 has 13 amino acids. The V and J ends lost 6 bases and 4 bases, in that order; junction bases with no gene match: 6. CDR3 sequence reads: CASSTGQSYEQYF. The CDR3, as DNA: TGTGCCAGTAGCACGGGACAGTCTTACGAGCAGTACTTC.

CDR3 loop: CASSLGGREGKAFF. The CDR3 nucleotides are TGCGCCAGCAGCTTGGGCGGCCGCGAGGGAAAAGCTTTCTTT. The chain combines TRBV5-1 with TRBJ1-1; D remains unclear. CDR1 and CDR2 from the germline V gene are SGHRS and YFSETQ. V lost 0 bases and J 9 bases, leaving 15 bases between the germline ends. CDR3 length: 14 residues.

This chain links TRBV12-3 or TRBV12-4 with TRBJ1-4; the D is unclear. V was clipped by 3 bases and J by 6 bases, with 2 bases between them. CDR3 length: 11 residues. In DNA form, the CDR3 reads TGTGCCAGCAGTTTCTATGAAAAACTGTTTTTT. This gives the protein CASSFYEKLFF.

The rearrangement links TRBV19 to TRBJ1-2, with a weak D call TRBD1 (6 bases). Trimming pared 5 bases from V and 4 bases from J, leaving 17 bases between. The germline CDR1 and CDR2 sequences are LNHDA and SQIVND (reference sequence). CDR3 size: 15 residues. CDR3 DNA: TGTGCCAGTAGTGTCCGGGGGGGGCGAGGCTATGGCTACACCTTC. Its protein product is CASSVRGGRGYGYTF.

The CDR3 DNA reads as TGCGCCAGCAGCTTGCAGGCCAGGCAATTCTACAATGAGCAGTTCTTC. This gives the protein CASSLQARQFYNEQFF. J is TRBJ2-1 and V is TRBV5-1; D is ambiguous. The germline CDR1 and CDR2 sequences are SGHRS and YFSETQ. V was trimmed by 1 base and J by 3 bases, leaving 14 bases between them. The CDR3 sequence is 16 residues long.

The chain uses TRBV4-2 and TRBJ2-1, with D perhaps TRBD1 (6 bases). There are 15 residues in the CDR3. Germline V gene data show CDR1 as LGHNA and CDR2 as YNFKEQ. The V gene lost 2 bases and the J gene lost 6 bases, with 14 bases spanning the gap. CDR3 DNA sequence: TGTGCCAGCAGCCAACAACTCACAGGGAGCAATGAGCAGTTCTTC. Translated, it gives CASSQQLTGSNEQFF.

The chain links TRBV5-1 to TRBJ2-3; D is possibly TRBD1 (5 bases). Deletions cut 3 bases from V and 6 bases from J, with 8 bases between. Germline CDR1 is SGHRS and CDR2 is YFSETQ. The CDR3 totals 12 residues. CDR3 sequence: CASSSSGDTQYF. The CDR3 DNA reads TGCGCCAGCAGCTCCTCAGGGGATACGCAGTATTTT.

This chain links TRBV9 with TRBJ1-2, with D possibly being TRBD1 (5 bases). Germline V gene lookup returns CDR1 SGDLS and CDR2 YYNGEE. This CDR3 is 16 amino acids long. The V and J ends lost 4 bases and 9 bases respectively, with 25 bases between them. CDR3 sequence: CASSPIDSLSAGSYTF. CDR3 DNA: TGTGCCAGCAGCCCAATCGACAGCCTATCCGCGGGGAGCTACACCTTC.

In this sample, this clone turned up once. The chain is built from TRBV5-1 and TRBJ2-1; TRBD1 is a possible D gene (6 bases). CDR1 is SGHRS, CDR2 YFSETQ, per germline. Trimming removed 4 bases at V and 8 bases at J, with 13 bases between. The CDR3 loop spans 13 amino acids. CDR3 amino acids: CASSPDRLDEQFF. In DNA, the CDR3 is TGCGCCAGCAGCCCCGACAGGTTGGATGAGCAGTTCTTC.

This clone was observed a few times. The J gene is TRBJ2-7, the V gene TRBV4-1; 8 bases align to TRBD2. The germline V gene has CDR1 MGHRA and CDR2 YSYEKL. The CDR3 covers 15 residues. V lost 6 bases to trimming and J lost 2 bases; unmatched junction nucleotides: 9. The CDR3 is CASRPGLAYTYEQYF. DNA of the CDR3: TGCGCCAGCAGACCAGGACTAGCCTACACCTACGAGCAGTACTTC.

The chain combines TRBV6-1 with TRBJ1-1; 7 bases align to TRBD1. This CDR3 has 15 residues. The V and J ends lost 3 bases and 1 base, in that order; junction bases with no gene match: 5. Germline lookup yields CDR1 MNHNS and CDR2 SASEGT. The CDR3 here is CASSDAGQRNTEAFF. DNA for the CDR3: TGTGCCAGCAGTGACGCGGGACAGAGGAACACTGAAGCTTTCTTT.